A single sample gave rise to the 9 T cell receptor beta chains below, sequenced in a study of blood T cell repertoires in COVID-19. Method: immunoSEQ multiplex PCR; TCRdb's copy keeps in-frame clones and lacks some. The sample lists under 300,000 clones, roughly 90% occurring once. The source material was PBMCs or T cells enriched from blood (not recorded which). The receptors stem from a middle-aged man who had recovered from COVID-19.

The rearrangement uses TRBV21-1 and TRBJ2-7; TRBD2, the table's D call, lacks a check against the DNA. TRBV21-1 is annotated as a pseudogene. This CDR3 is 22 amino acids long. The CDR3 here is CASSKFHSGVTSGRDGAYEQYF. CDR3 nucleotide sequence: TGTGCCAGCAGCAAATTCCATTCAGGCGTGACTAGCGGGAGAGATGGCGCGTACGAGCAGTACTTC.

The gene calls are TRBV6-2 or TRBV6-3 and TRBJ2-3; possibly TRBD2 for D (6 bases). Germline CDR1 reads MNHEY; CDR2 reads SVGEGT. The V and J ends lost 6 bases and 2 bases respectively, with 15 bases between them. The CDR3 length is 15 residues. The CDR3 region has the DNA TGTGCCAGCAGCAGGGACTCCCCACTCACAGATACGCAGTATTTT. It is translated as CASSRDSPLTDTQYF.

The DNA for the CDR3 is TGTGCCAGCAGCTATGGGACAGGGGCTGGGGCCAACGTCCTGACTTTC. Its translation: CASSYGTGAGANVLTF. This rearrangement joins TRBV7-2 to TRBJ2-6; TRBD1 agrees at 10 bases. This CDR3 has 16 amino acids. Trimming at V came to 4 bases and at J to 2 bases, leaving 2 bases not matched to a gene. Germline loops: CDR1 SGHTA, CDR2 FQGNSA.

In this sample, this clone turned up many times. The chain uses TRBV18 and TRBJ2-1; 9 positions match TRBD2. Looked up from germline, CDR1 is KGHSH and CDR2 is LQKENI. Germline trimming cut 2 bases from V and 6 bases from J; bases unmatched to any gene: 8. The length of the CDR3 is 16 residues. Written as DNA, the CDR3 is TGTGCCAGCTCACCAATAGCGGGAGTTGCTCGCAATGAGCAGTTCTTC. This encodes CASSPIAGVARNEQFF.

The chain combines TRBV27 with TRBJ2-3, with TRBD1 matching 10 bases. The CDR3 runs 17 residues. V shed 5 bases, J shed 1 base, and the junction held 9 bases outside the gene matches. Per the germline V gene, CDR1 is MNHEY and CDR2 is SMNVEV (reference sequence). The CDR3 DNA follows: TGTGCCAGCAGTATACTCACCGGGACAGGGGGCACAGATACGCAGTATTTT. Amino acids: CASSILTGTGGTDTQYF.

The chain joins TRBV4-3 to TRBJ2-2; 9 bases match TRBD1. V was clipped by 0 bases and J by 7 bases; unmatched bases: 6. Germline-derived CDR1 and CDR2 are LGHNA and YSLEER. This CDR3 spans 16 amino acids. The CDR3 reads CASSQDNRGPVGELFF. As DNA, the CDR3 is TGCGCCAGCAGCCAAGATAACAGGGGGCCGGTCGGGGAGCTGTTTTTT.

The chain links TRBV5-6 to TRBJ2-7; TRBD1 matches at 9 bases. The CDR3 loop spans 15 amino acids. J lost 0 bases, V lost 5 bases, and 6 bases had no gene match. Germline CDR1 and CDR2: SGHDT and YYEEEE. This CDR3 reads CASSFGTGTSYEQYF. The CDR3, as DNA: TGTGCCAGCAGTTTCGGGACAGGGACCTCCTACGAGCAGTACTTC.

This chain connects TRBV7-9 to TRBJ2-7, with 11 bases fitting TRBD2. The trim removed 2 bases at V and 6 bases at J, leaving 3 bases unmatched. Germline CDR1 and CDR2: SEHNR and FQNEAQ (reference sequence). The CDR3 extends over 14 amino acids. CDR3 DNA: TGTGCCAGCAGCTTACTAGCGGGAGGTTTCGAGCAGTACTTC. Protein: CASSLLAGGFEQYF.

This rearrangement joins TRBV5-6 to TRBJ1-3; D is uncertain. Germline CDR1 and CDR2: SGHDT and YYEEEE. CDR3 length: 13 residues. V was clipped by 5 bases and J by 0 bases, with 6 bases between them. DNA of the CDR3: TGTGCCAGCAGTCGTTCCTCTGGAAACACCATATATTTT. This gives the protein CASSRSSGNTIYF.